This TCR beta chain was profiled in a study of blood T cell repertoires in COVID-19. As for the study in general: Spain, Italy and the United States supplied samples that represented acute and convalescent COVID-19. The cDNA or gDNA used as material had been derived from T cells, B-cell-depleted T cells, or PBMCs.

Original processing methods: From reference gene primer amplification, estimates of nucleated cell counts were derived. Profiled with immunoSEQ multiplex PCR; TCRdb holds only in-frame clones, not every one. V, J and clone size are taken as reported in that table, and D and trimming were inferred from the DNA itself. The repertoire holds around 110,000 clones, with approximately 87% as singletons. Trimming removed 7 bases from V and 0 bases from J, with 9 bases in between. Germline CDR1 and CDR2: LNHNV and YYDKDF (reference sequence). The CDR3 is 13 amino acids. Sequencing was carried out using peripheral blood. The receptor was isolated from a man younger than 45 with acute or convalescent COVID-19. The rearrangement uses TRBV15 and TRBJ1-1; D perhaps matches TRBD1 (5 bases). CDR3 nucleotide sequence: TGTGCCACCAAGTCAGGGTTGAACACTGAAGCTTTCTTT. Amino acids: CATKSGLNTEAFF.